What follows describes a single TCR beta chain. Its antigen is not known. Using immunoSEQ multiplex PCR, the repertoire was profiled, and TCRdb retains in-frame clones only, with some absent. This sample has 100,000 to 130,000 clones, with approximately 95% found just once. The entry originates in a study of cytomegalovirus exposure and HLA in healthy donors. The study's findings and limits: In the roughly 130 validation repertoires, a later analysis found that first-cohort TCR clusters tended to co-occur.

V was cut by 7 bases and J by 0 bases, with 9 bases left in between. Per the germline V gene, CDR1 is MNHNS and CDR2 is SASEGT. CDR3 size: 13 residues. The sequence was collected from a woman younger than 35 in good health and CMV-seronegative. The J gene is TRBJ1-1, the V gene TRBV6-1, with D tentatively TRBD1 (6 bases). Sequencing was done on a sample of PBMCs. The CDR3 coding sequence is TGTGCCAGCACCGGACAGATGAACACTGAAGCTTTCTTT. Translation: CASTGQMNTEAFF.